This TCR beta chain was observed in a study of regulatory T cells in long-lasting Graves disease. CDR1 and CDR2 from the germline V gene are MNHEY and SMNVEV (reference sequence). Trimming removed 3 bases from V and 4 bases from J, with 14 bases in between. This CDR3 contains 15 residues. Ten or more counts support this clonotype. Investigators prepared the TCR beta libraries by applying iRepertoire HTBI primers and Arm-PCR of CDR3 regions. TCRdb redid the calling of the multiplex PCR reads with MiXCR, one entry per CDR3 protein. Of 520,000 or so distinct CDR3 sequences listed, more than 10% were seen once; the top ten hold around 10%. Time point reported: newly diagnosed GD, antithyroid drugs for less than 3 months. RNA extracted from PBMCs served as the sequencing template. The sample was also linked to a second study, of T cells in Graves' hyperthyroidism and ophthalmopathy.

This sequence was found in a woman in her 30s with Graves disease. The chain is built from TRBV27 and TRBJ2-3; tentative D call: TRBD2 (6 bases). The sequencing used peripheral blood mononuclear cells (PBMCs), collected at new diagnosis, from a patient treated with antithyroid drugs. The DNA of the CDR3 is TGTGCCAGCAGTTTCTTTGGAGGGCTTCCAGATACGCAGTATTTT. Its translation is CASSFFGGLPDTQYF.